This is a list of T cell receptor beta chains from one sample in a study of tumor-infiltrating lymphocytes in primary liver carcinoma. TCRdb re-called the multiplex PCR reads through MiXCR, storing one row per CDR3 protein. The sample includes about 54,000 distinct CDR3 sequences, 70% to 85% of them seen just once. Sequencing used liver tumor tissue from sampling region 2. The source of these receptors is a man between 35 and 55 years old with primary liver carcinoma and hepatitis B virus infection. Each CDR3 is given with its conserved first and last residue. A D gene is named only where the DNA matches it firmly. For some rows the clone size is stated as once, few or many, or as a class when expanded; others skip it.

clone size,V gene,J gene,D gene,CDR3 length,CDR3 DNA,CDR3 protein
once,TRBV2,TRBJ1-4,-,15,TGTGCCAGCAGTTCCACAGGGCCCGTAGGCGAAAAACTGTTTTTT,CASSSTGPVGEKLFF
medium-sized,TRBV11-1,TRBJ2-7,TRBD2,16,TGTGCCAGCAGCTTAGCCGGGACTAGCGGAGCCTACGAGCAGTACTTC,CASSLAGTSGAYEQYF
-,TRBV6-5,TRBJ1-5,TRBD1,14,TGTGCCAGTAGTTCTGGACAGGGCACTCAGCCCCAGCATTTT,CASSSGQGTQPQHF
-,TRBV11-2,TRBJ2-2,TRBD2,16,TGTGCCAACAGCTTTGTGGCGCCAGCGGGAACCGGGGAGCTGTTTTTT,CANSFVAPAGTGELFF
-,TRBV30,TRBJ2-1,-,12,TGTGACTGGAGTGTACGGGGAAATGAGCAGTTCTTC,CDWSVRGNEQFF
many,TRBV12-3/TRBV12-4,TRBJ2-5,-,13,TGTGCCAGCAGTTTAGGGTTTGGGGAGACCCAGTACTTC,CASSLGFGETQYF
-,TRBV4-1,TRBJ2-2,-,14,TGCGCCAGCAACCAAGCTCTGAACACCGGGGAGCGGTTCTTT,CASNQALNTGERFF
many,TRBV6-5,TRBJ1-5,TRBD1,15,TGTGCCAGCAAGAAGGATACAGGGGTCAATCAGCCCCAGCATTTT,CASKKDTGVNQPQHF
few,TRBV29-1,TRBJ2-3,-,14,TGCAGCGTTCTTCTTCCGGTAGTGGTAGATACTCAGTATTTT,CSVLLPVVVDTQYF
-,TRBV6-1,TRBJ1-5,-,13,TGTGCCAGCAGGGCAGGGCGAGATCAGCCCCAACATTTT,CASRAGRDQPQHF